One TCR beta chain is described in this entry. The antigen is undetermined. Unique molecular identifiers were carried by the TCR beta cDNA libraries. TCRdb passed the PCR reads through MiXCR, listing each CDR3 protein once. The data contain hundreds of thousands of distinct CDR3 sequences, 30% of them singletons. The data stem from a study of post-analysis software for immune sequencing data. Study at large: Included among the disease courses, which were recorded for the cohort, were relapsing-remitting, secondary progressive and progressive-relapsing multiple sclerosis.

The length of the CDR3 is 11 residues. CDR1 is DFQATT and CDR2 is SNEGSKA in the germline V gene (reference sequence). Between the trimmed V and J ends, which lost 7 bases and 5 bases, there was a span of 10 bases. Study results and limitations: A few TRBV segments appeared more often in patients than in controls, and TRBV5-6, TRBV5-1 and TRBV20-1 were among these. Controls had significantly higher normalized Chao1 diversity than multiple sclerosis patients. Samples from a shared batch, those prepared together, strongly co-clustered by F measure.

The receptor's source is a girl under 18 with multiple sclerosis. The sample consisted of blood. V gene TRBV20-1 combines with J gene TRBJ2-3; D remains ambiguous. The CDR3 is CSVETLDTQYF. CDR3 sequence (DNA): TGCAGTGTTGAGACCTTAGATACGCAGTATTTT.